These 32 T cell receptor beta chains were sequenced from one sample in a study of blood T cells in healthy people across ages. Primed by a sample-barcoded 5' primer and a J-beta primer mix, a second PCR proceeded for about 6 to 11 cycles. TCRdb reanalysed the 5' RACE reads using MiXCR and keeps one entry per CDR3 protein. The sample gives fewer than 1.5 million distinct CDR3 sequences, 42% of which show up once; 7.9% is in the top ten. Sequenced material: blood. These receptors were taken from a woman between 18 and 29 years old in good health.

This chain connects TRBV6-2 or TRBV6-3 to TRBJ2-2; TRBD1 is a possible D gene (6 bases). With 6 bases removed from V and 4 bases from J, the gap between germline ends came to 27 bases. The CDR3 extends over 19 amino acids. From germline, CDR1 is MNHEY and CDR2 SVGEGT. DNA for the CDR3: TGTGCCAGCAGCTCGCCCCGGCAGGGGCGCCCGGGGAGCACCGGGGAGCTGTTTTTT. It translates to CASSSPRQGRPGSTGELFF.

This chain uses TRBV12-3 or TRBV12-4 with TRBJ2-3, with TRBD2 identical over 7 bases. The V gene end was trimmed by 6 bases and the J gene end by 3 bases; junction bases not matched to a gene: 6. The CDR3 sequence is 14 residues long. The CDR3 loop reads CASRNGGRTDTQYF. CDR3 DNA sequence: TGTGCCAGCAGAAACGGCGGGAGAACAGATACGCAGTATTTT.

The genes are TRBV5-1 and TRBJ2-1; possibly TRBD1 for D (6 bases). V was clipped by 4 bases and J by 4 bases, with 15 bases between them. The CDR3 is made up of 15 amino acids. Germline CDR1 and CDR2: SGHRS and YFSETQ. The CDR3: CASSSLDSPYNEQFF. The CDR3 DNA reads TGCGCCAGCAGCAGCCTGGACAGCCCTTACAATGAGCAGTTCTTC.

The table lists this clonotype with many counts. As DNA, the CDR3 is TGTGCCAGCAGTTTAGCCGACCAAGACAGTTCCACCTTC. Its protein is CASSLADQDSSTF. This chain uses TRBV12-3 or TRBV12-4 with TRBJ1-2, with a weak D call TRBD1 (5 bases). The length of the CDR3 is 13 residues. Trimming cost V 0 bases and J 13 bases, with 15 bases left between them.

The gene calls are TRBV9 and TRBJ2-6, with D possibly being TRBD2 (5 bases). CDR1 is SGDLS and CDR2 is YYNGEE in the germline V gene. The CDR3 contains 18 residues. V lost 0 bases and J 4 bases, leaving 17 bases between the germline ends. This chain's CDR3 is CASSVEGSLSSGANVLTF. The CDR3 nucleotides are TGTGCCAGCAGCGTAGAAGGGAGCTTAAGCTCAGGGGCCAACGTCCTGACTTTC.

This clonotype was counted only a few times. The rearrangement links TRBV3-1 to TRBJ1-1; unclear D gene. V was pared by 2 bases and J by 5 bases, with 9 bases between. CDR1 is LGHDT, CDR2 YNNKEL, per germline (reference sequence). The CDR3 has 13 residues. CDR3 sequence (DNA): TGTGCCAGCAGCCAACAAATGAGAACTGAAGCTTTCTTT. Translation gives CASSQQMRTEAFF. The entire variable domain, with the rest obtained from reference TRBV3-1 and TRBJ1-1, is as follows: DTAVSQTPKYLVTQMGNDKSIKCEQNLGHDTMYWYKQDSKKFLKIMFSYNNKELIINETVPNRFSPKSPDKAHLNLHINSLELGDSAVYFCASSQQMRTEAFFGQGTRLTVV.

This sequence joins TRBV10-1 and TRBJ2-7, with D perhaps matching TRBD1 (6 bases). Trimming stripped 8 bases from V and 5 bases from J, with 19 bases between. The CDR3 has 14 residues. Per the germline V gene, CDR1 is WNHNN and CDR2 is SYGVQD (reference sequence). CDR3 nucleotide sequence: TGCGCCAGCTCTCCCGATACAGGGACCCACGAGCAGTACTTC. Amino acid sequence: CASSPDTGTHEQYF.

The rearrangement joins TRBV6-2 or TRBV6-3 to TRBJ2-5; no definite D call. Germline V gene data show CDR1 as MNHEY and CDR2 as SVGEGT. This CDR3 region has 12 residues. Between the trimmed V and J ends, which lost 4 bases and 5 bases, there was a span of 8 bases. DNA of the CDR3: TGTGCCAGCAGTTCAGCTCCGGAGACCCAGTACTTC. This codes for CASSSAPETQYF.

This clonotype was counted only a few times. V gene TRBV14 combines with J gene TRBJ1-1; maybe TRBD1 (6 bases). V lost 7 bases and J lost 2, with 11 bases in between. The germline V gene encodes CDR1 SGHDN and CDR2 FVKESK. The CDR3 contains 13 residues. The CDR3 DNA reads TGTGCCAGCAATGAGGGGGGTAACACTGAAGCTTTCTTT. Translating gives CASNEGGNTEAFF. Drawing the rest from reference TRBV14 and TRBJ1-1, the complete variable domain is EAGVTQFPSHSVIEKGQTVTLRCDPISGHDNLYWYRRVMGKEIKFLLHFVKESKQDESGMPNNRFLAERTGGTYSTLKVQPAELEDSGVYFCASNEGGNTEAFFGQGTRLTVV.

This clonotype turned up a few times. V and J are TRBV4-1 and TRBJ2-7; perhaps TRBD1 as D (5 bases). Trimming took off 1 base at V and 2 bases at J, with 12 bases between the two ends. CDR3 length: 15 residues. Germline V gives CDR1 MGHRA, CDR2 YSYEKL. CDR3 nucleotides: TGCGCCAGCAGCCAAGTTGTGACAGTAACCTACGAGCAGTACTTC. This sequence encodes CASSQVVTVTYEQYF.

The gene calls are TRBV12-3 or TRBV12-4 and TRBJ2-3, with D tentatively TRBD1 (6 bases). Trimming left V 5 bases short and J 3 bases short, with 12 bases between. The CDR3 is made up of 14 amino acids. Here the CDR3 reads CASSATGFTDTQYF. The CDR3 bases are TGTGCCAGCAGTGCCACAGGGTTTACAGATACGCAGTATTTT.

Only a few counts were recorded for this clonotype. V gene TRBV28 combines with J gene TRBJ2-1; the D call may be TRBD1 or TRBD2 (6 bases each). The ends were cut back, 2 bases at V and 3 bases at J, with 11 bases in the middle. The CDR3 is 15 amino acids. Looked up from germline, CDR1 is MDHEN and CDR2 is SYDVKM. The CDR3 loop reads CASSLRGAVYNEQFF. The CDR3 DNA reads as TGTGCCAGCAGTTTAAGGGGGGCCGTCTACAATGAGCAGTTCTTC.

This clonotype occurred many times. One junction end does not reproduce the germline sequence, and a read error may be involved. CDR3 sequence: CASSLDQGPYEQYF. The DNA of the CDR3 is TGTGCCAGCAGCCTAGATCAGGGGCCCTACGAGCAGTACTTC. The chain uses TRBV11-3 and TRBJ2-7; D may be TRBD1 (6 bases). This CDR3 contains 14 residues. Germline values: CDR1 SGHNT, CDR2 YENEEA.

The chain uses TRBV12-3 or TRBV12-4 and TRBJ2-7; D not resolved. This CDR3 contains 13 residues. V gave up 10 bases and J gave up 6 bases, with 19 bases separating them. For the CDR3, the DNA is TGTGCCACAGCATTGGACCCTTACTCCGAGCAGTACTTC. This translates into CATALDPYSEQYF.

The V and J genes are TRBV20-1 and TRBJ2-5, with D perhaps matching TRBD1 or TRBD2 (5 bases each). Trimming took 7 bases from V and 5 from J, leaving 23 bases between them. The V gene's germline CDR1 is DFQATT and CDR2 SNEGSKA (reference sequence). The CDR3 spans 15 residues. This CDR3 is CSVTAGDLASETQYF. CDR3 nucleotides: TGCAGTGTTACCGCCGGGGACCTAGCCAGTGAGACCCAGTACTTC.

The chain uses TRBV29-1 and TRBJ1-2, with no clear D. The CDR3 runs 13 residues. Germline CDR1 is SQVTM and CDR2 is ANQGSEA. V lost 1 base and J 0 bases, leaving 6 bases between the germline ends. The CDR3 nucleotides are TGCAGCGTTGAAGTGGTAGCTAACTATGGCTACACCTTC. Amino acid sequence: CSVEVVANYGYTF.

The chain employs TRBV20-1 and TRBJ2-5; D is possibly TRBD2 (6 bases). The CDR3 has 13 residues. Germline loops: CDR1 DFQATT, CDR2 SNEGSKA (reference sequence). V lost 1 base and J 1 base, leaving 7 bases between the germline ends. The chain's CDR3 is CSARGDFQETQYF. In DNA, the CDR3 is TGCAGTGCTAGAGGGGACTTCCAAGAGACCCAGTACTTC.

Points on this clonotype: An end of the junction differs from the germline gene, which may be a read error. The chain has TRBV5-1 and TRBJ2-5, with TRBD2 matching over 11 bases. The CDR3 totals 16 residues. Germline V CDR1 and CDR2: SGHRS, YFSETQ. The CDR3, as DNA: TGCGCCGGCAGCCTAGGGACTAGCGGCCTGAAAGAGACCCAGTACTTC. This encodes CAGSLGTSGLKETQYF.

This clonotype was picked up a small number of times. This chain uses TRBV4-1 with TRBJ1-1, with D unresolved. Trimming left V 3 bases short and J 0 bases short, with 5 bases between. CDR1 is MGHRA, CDR2 YSYEKL, per germline. CDR3 length: 13 residues. The CDR3 spells CASSHRLNTEAFF. In DNA form, the CDR3 reads TGCGCCAGCAGCCATCGGTTGAACACTGAAGCTTTCTTT.

This clonotype was detected only a few times. The J gene is TRBJ2-5, the V gene TRBV10-3, with D unresolved. Germline V lookup: CDR1 ENHRY, CDR2 SYGVKD. V was pared by 7 bases and J by 4 bases, with 13 bases between. The CDR3 is made up of 13 amino acids. DNA for the CDR3: TGTGCCATCAATAGGGCGGACGGAGAGACCCAGTACTTC. Translated: CAINRADGETQYF.

The chain uses TRBV11-2 and TRBJ1-2; a weak D match, TRBD1 (5 bases). CDR3 length: 15 residues. The V gene lost 1 base and the J gene lost 1 base, with 10 bases spanning the gap. CDR1 and CDR2 from the germline V gene are SGHAT and FQNNGV. In nucleotides, the CDR3 is TGTGCCAGCAGCTTAGGCCCGACAGTTAACTATGGCTACACCTTC. This sequence encodes CASSLGPTVNYGYTF.

This clonotype was seen only a few times. The CDR3 is CSARRRGTSGPYEQYF. Here the CDR3 DNA reads TGCAGTGCTAGGAGGAGAGGGACTAGCGGACCCTACGAGCAGTACTTC. V gene TRBV20-1 combines with J gene TRBJ2-7; the match to TRBD2 covers 11 bases. Germline V gene lookup returns CDR1 DFQATT and CDR2 SNEGSKA (reference sequence). The V segment lost 3 bases and the J segment 2 bases; nucleotides outside the gene matches: 9. The CDR3 length is 16 residues.

This clonotype has a handful of counts. DNA of the CDR3: TGTGCCAGCAGTCCTCCACAGAGTAACTATGGCTACACCTTC. Residues: CASSPPQSNYGYTF. J is TRBJ1-2 and V is TRBV27; D remains unclear. The CDR3 is 14 residues long. Germline V gives CDR1 MNHEY, CDR2 SMNVEV (reference sequence). The germline V and J ends were trimmed by 5 bases and 1 base, with 11 bases remaining between them.

The chain couples TRBV6-5 to TRBJ2-5; no firm D call. The J call may be mistaken, given a closer DNA end match to TRBJ2-7. The length of the CDR3 is 11 residues. Germline V lookup: CDR1 MNHEY, CDR2 SVGAGI. CDR3: CASSSQIEQYF. CDR3 nucleotide sequence: TGTGCCAGCAGTTCCCAAATCGAGCAGTACTTC.

The count of this clonotype is one. The V gene is TRBV3-1, the J gene TRBJ1-1, with a tentative D call TRBD1 (5 bases). The V gene's germline CDR1 is LGHDT and CDR2 YNNKEL (reference sequence). The CDR3 extends over 14 amino acids. V was cut by 4 bases and J by 7 bases, with 16 bases left in between. CDR3 protein: CASSPDGGSYEAFF. The CDR3 DNA follows: TGTGCCAGCAGCCCCGACGGGGGGTCCTATGAAGCTTTCTTT.

The rearrangement joins TRBV6-5 to TRBJ2-5; 8 bases align to TRBD1. The J call may be incorrect, as the DNA end agrees better with TRBJ2-7. Germline loops: CDR1 MNHEY, CDR2 SVGAGI. There are 14 residues in the CDR3. CDR3 residues: CASRFGQGLGEQYF. The CDR3 region has the DNA TGTGCCAGCAGATTTGGACAGGGTTTGGGCGAGCAGTACTTC.

This clonotype was seen only a few times. The chain links TRBV9 to TRBJ2-3; 9 bases line up with TRBD2. The junction had 13 bases not matched to a gene; V was cut back by 4 bases and J by 4 bases. The V gene's germline CDR1 is SGDLS and CDR2 YYNGEE. The CDR3 has 17 residues. The CDR3, as DNA: TGTGCCAGCAGCCCGCTTCCTGGAGAGCGGGGGGCAGATACGCAGTATTTT. It codes for CASSPLPGERGADTQYF.

This clonotype appeared a few times. The rearrangement joins TRBV29-1 to TRBJ2-6; tentatively, D is TRBD1 (5 bases). Trimming pared 7 bases from V and 1 base from J, leaving 11 bases between. The CDR3 totals 14 residues. CDR1 and CDR2 from the germline V gene are SQVTM and ANQGSEA. CDR3 in amino acids: CSAFSGSGANVLTF. The CDR3 nucleotides are TGCAGCGCATTCTCAGGGTCTGGGGCCAACGTCCTGACTTTC.

The table lists this clonotype with a few counts. This rearrangement joins TRBV7-2 to TRBJ2-1; D is ambiguous. Per germline, CDR1 SGHTA and CDR2 FQGNSA. The CDR3 runs 13 residues. V lost 5 bases to trimming and J lost 2 bases, with 7 bases between them. The CDR3: CASSVDPYNEQFF. As DNA, the CDR3 is TGTGCCAGCAGCGTAGACCCCTACAATGAGCAGTTCTTC.

V usage is TRBV29-1 and J usage is TRBJ1-2, with D possibly TRBD1 on 5 matching bases. Trimming took 3 bases from V and 2 from J, leaving 10 bases between them. CDR1 and CDR2 from the germline V gene are SQVTM and ANQGSEA. The CDR3 sequence is 13 residues long. CDR3 residues: CSVDRGLNYGYTF. The CDR3 DNA is TGCAGCGTTGATCGGGGGTTAAACTATGGCTACACCTTC.

This rearrangement joins TRBV27 to TRBJ1-6, with no clear D. This CDR3 contains 14 residues. Trimming took off 4 bases at V and 6 bases at J, with 10 bases between the two ends. Per the germline V gene, CDR1 is MNHEY and CDR2 is SMNVEV (reference sequence). In nucleotides, the CDR3 is TGTGCCAGCAGTTACGGCCATGGTAATTCACCCCTCCACTTT. This sequence encodes CASSYGHGNSPLHF.

This chain links TRBV20-1 with TRBJ2-7; 8 bases align to TRBD2. The CDR3 sequence is 19 residues long. Germline V gene sequence: CDR1 DFQATT, CDR2 SNEGSKA (reference sequence). V gave up 0 bases and J gave up 7 bases; unmatched junction bases: 23. The CDR3 bases are TGCAGTGCTAGAGATTCTAATAGCGGGATGGGGGGCTCTTACAATGAGCAGTACTTC. Protein: CSARDSNSGMGGSYNEQYF.